One TCR beta chain is described in this entry. Authors of the study amplified TCR beta CDR3 regions from RNA transcripts. An initial round of RT-PCR targeting the TCR CDR3 relied on the HTBI primer set. MiXCR, applied by TCRdb to the multiplex PCR reads, yields one record per CDR3 protein. The sample holds about 290,000 distinct CDR3 sequences, approximately 15% seen once. CDR3 length: 15 residues. In germline, CDR1 is SGHNT, CDR2 YYREEE (reference sequence). Trimming stripped 6 bases from V and 1 base from J, with 16 bases between. Thyroid ultrasound, orbital computed tomography, clinical symptoms, and serum thyroxine and TRAb underpinned diagnoses. Using 10 ml of fresh peripheral blood, PBMCs were prepared. The data derive from a study of T cells in Graves' hyperthyroidism and ophthalmopathy.

Material: blood. The chain is built from TRBV5-4 and TRBJ1-2; D remains ambiguous. The sequence was obtained from a woman aged 55 to 70 with Graves' ophthalmopathy. The CDR3 DNA is TGTGCCAGCACCCCCCAGGACGGCAATAACTATGGCTACACCTTC. It specifies CASTPQDGNNYGYTF.